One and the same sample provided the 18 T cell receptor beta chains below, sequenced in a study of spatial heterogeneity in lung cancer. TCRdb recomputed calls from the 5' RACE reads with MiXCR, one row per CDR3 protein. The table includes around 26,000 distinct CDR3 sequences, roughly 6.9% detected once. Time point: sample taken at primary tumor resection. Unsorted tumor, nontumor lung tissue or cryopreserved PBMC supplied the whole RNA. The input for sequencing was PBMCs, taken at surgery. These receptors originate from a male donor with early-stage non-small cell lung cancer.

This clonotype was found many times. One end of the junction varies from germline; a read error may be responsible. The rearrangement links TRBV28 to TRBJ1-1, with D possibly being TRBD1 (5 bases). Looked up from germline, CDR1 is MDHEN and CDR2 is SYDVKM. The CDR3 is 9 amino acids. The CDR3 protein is CASSRQKVF. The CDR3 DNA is TGTGCCAGCAGCCGACAGAAAGTCTTT.

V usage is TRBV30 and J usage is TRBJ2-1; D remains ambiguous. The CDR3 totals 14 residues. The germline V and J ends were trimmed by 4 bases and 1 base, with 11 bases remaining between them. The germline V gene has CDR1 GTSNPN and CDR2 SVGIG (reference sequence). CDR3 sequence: CAWKDGRSYNEQFF. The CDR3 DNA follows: TGTGCCTGGAAGGACGGTAGGTCCTACAATGAGCAGTTCTTC.

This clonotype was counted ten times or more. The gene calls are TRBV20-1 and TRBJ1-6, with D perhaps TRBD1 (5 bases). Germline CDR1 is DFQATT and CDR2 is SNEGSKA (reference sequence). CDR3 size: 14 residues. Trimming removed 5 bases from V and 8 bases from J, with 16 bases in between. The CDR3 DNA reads TGCAGTGCTGGCGGAGGGGCGTATGATTCACCCCTCCACTTT. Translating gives CSAGGGAYDSPLHF.

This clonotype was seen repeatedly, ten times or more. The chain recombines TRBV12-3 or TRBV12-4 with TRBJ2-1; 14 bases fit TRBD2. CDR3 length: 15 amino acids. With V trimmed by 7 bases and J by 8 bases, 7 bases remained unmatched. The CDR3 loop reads CASTLGLAGGDEQFF. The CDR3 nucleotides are TGTGCCAGCACCCTAGGACTAGCGGGGGGAGATGAGCAGTTCTTC.

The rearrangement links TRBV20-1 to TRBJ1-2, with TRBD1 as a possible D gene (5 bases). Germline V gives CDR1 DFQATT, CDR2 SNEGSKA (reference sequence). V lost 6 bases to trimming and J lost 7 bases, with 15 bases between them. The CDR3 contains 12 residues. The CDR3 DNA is TGCAGTGCCCGAGCGGGGCCTAGTGGCTACACCTTC. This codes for CSARAGPSGYTF.

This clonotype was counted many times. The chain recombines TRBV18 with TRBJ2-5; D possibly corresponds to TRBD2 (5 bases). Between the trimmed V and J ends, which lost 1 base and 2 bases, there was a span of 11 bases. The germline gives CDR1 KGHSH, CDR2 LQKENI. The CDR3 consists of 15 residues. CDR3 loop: CASSPRGGLQETQYF. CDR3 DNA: TGTGCCAGCTCACCACGAGGAGGTTTACAAGAGACCCAGTACTTC.

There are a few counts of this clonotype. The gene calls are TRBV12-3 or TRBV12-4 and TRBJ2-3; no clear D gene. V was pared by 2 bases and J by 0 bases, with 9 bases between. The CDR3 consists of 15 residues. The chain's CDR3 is CASSLRVGSTDTQYF. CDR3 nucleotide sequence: TGTGCCAGCAGTTTACGAGTTGGGAGCACAGATACGCAGTATTTT.

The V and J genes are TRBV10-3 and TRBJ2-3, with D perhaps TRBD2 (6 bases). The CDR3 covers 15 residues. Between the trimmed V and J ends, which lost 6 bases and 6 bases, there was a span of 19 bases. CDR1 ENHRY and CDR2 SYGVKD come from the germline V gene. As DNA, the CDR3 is TGTGCCATCAGGGGGGGACTTCCCGATGGGGATACGCAGTATTTT. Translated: CAIRGGLPDGDTQYF.

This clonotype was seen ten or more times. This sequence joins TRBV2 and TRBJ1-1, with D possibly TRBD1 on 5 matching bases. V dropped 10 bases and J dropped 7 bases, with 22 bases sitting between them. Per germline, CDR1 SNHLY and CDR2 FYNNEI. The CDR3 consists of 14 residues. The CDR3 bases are TGTGCCACCGCCTACCGGGGGGGTAGTGGTGAAGCTTTCTTT. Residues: CATAYRGGSGEAFF.

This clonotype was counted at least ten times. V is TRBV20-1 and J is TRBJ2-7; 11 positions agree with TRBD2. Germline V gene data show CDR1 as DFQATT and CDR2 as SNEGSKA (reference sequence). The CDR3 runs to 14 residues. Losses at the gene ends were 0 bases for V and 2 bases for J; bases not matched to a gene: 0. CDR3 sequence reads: CSARDSGRAYEQYF. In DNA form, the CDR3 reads TGCAGTGCTAGAGATAGCGGGAGGGCCTACGAGCAGTACTTC.

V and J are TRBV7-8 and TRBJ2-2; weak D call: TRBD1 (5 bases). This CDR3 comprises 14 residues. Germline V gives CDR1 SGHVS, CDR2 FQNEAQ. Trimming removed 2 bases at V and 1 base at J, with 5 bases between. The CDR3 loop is CASSLTGNTGELFF. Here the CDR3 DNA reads TGTGCCAGCAGCTTAACAGGGAACACCGGGGAGCTGTTTTTT.

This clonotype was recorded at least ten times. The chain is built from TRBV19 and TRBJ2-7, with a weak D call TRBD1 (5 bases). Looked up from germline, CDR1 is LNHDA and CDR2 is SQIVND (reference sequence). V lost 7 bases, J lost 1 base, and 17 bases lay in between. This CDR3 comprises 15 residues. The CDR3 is CASTYASGNSYEQYF. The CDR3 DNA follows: TGTGCCAGTACTTATGCATCAGGGAATTCCTACGAGCAGTACTTC.

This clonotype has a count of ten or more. The CDR3 coding sequence is TGCAGTGCTAGAGATACCCGGGATGAAAAACTGTTTTTT. Translation: CSARDTRDEKLFF. The J gene is TRBJ1-4, the V gene TRBV20-1; no firm D call. The CDR3 totals 13 residues. V was pared by 0 bases and J by 6 bases, with 8 bases between. In germline, CDR1 is DFQATT, CDR2 SNEGSKA (reference sequence).

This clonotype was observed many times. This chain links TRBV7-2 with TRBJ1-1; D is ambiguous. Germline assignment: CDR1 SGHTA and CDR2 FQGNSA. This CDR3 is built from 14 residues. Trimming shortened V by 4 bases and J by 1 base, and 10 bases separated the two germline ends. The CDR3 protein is CASSYGRTNTEAFF. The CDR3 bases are TGTGCCAGCAGCTACGGACGGACGAACACTGAAGCTTTCTTT. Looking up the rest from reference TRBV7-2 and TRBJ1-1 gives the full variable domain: GAGVSQSPSNKVTEKGKDVELRCDPISGHTALYWYRQSLGQGLEFLIYFQGNSAPDKSGLPSDRFSAERTGGSVSTLTIQRTQQEDSAVYLCASSYGRTNTEAFFGQGTRLTVV.

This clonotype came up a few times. The CDR3: CSASQGLSYEQYF. CDR3 sequence (DNA): TGCAGTGCTTCGCAGGGGCTAAGCTACGAGCAGTACTTC. The chain joins TRBV20-1 to TRBJ2-7; a possible D gene is TRBD1 (6 bases). There are 13 residues in the CDR3. The V and J ends lost 5 bases and 3 bases respectively, with 14 bases between them. Germline assignment: CDR1 DFQATT and CDR2 SNEGSKA (reference sequence).

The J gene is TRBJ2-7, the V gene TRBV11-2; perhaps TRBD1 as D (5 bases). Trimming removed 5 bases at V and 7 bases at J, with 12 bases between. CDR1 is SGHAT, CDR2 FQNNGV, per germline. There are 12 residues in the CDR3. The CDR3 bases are TGTGCCAGCAGCCATCCTTCAGGGGAGCAGTACTTC. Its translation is CASSHPSGEQYF.

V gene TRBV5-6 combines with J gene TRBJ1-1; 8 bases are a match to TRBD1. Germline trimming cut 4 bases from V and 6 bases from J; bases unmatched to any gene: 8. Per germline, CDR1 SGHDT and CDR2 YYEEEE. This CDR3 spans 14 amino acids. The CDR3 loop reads CASSETGERAEAFF. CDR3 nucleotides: TGTGCCAGCAGCGAGACAGGGGAGAGGGCTGAAGCTTTCTTT. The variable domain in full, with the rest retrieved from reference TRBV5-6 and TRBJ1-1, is DAGVTQSPTHLIKTRGQQVTLRCSPKSGHDTVSWYQQALGQGPQFIFQYYEEEERQRGNFPDRFSGHQFPNYSSELNVNALLLGDSALYLCASSETGERAEAFFGQGTRLTVV.

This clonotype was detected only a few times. This CDR3 is CASSPSRGLPGDTQYF. As DNA, the CDR3 is TGTGCCAGCTCACCAAGTAGGGGTCTTCCGGGAGATACGCAGTATTTT. The rearrangement links TRBV18 to TRBJ2-3; D possibly corresponds to TRBD1 (5 bases). The V gene's germline CDR1 is KGHSH and CDR2 LQKENI. V lost 2 bases and J lost 5, with 17 bases in between. The CDR3 is 16 amino acids.